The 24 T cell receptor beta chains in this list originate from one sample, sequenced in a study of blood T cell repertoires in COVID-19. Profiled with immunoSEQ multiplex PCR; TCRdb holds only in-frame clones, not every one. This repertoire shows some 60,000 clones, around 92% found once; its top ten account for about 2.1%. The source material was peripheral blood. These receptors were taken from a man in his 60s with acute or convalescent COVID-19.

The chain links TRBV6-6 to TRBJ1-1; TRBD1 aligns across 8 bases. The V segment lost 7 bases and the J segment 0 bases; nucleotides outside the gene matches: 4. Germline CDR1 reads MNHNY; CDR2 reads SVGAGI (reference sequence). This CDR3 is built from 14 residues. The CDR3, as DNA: TGTGCCAGCAATCGACAGGGGATGAACACTGAAGCTTTCTTT. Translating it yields CASNRQGMNTEAFF.

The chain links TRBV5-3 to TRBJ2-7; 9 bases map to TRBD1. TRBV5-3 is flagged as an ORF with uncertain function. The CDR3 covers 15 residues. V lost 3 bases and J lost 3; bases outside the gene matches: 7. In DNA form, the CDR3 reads TGTGCCAGAAGCTCCCCGACAGGGGGAGGCTACGAGCAGTACTTC. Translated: CARSSPTGGGYEQYF.

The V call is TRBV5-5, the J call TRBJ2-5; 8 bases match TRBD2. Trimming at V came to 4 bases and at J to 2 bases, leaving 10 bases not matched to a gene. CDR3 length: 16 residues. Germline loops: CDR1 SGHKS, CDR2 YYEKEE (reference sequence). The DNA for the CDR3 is TGTGCCAGCAGCCTATCAGCGGGAGTTTCGCAAGAGACCCAGTACTTC. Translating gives CASSLSAGVSQETQYF.

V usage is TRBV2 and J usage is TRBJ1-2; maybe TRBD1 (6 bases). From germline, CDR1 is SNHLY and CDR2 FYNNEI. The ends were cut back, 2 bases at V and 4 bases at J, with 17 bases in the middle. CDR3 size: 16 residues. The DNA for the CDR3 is TGTGCCAGCAGTGAAAGAGGGGGTGTGCGGATCTATGGCTACACCTTC. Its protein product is CASSERGGVRIYGYTF.

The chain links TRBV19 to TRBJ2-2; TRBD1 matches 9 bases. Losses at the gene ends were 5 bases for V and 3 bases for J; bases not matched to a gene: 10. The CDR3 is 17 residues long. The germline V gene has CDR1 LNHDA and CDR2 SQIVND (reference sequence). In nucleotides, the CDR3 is TGTGCCAGTAGTGCCCGGGGACAGGGAGGGGACACCGGGGAGCTGTTTTTT. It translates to CASSARGQGGDTGELFF.

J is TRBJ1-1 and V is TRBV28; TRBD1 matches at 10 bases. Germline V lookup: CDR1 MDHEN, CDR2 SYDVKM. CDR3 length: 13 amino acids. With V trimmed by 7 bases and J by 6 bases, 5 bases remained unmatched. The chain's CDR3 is CASIPGTGAEAFF. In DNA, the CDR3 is TGTGCCAGCATACCCGGGACAGGGGCTGAAGCTTTCTTT.

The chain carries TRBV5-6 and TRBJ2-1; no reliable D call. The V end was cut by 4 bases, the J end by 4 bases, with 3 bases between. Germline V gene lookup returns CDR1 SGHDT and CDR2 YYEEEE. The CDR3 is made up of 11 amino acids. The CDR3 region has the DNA TGTGCCAGCAGCACTTACAATGAGCAGTTCTTC. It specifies CASSTYNEQFF.

The DNA for the CDR3 is TGTGCCACCAGCAGCGGACTAGCGGGAGGAAGCAATGAGCAGTTCTTC. This translates into CATSSGLAGGSNEQFF. The chain links TRBV15 to TRBJ2-1, with 14 bases matching TRBD2. This CDR3 is 16 amino acids long. The germline V gene encodes CDR1 LNHNV and CDR2 YYDKDF (reference sequence). With 3 bases clipped from V and 6 bases from J, the junction kept 4 bases outside the gene matches.

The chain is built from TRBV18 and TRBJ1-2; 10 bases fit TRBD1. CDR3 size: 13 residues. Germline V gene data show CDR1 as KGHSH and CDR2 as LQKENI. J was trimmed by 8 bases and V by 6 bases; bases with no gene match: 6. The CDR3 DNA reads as TGTGCCAGCTCTCCGGACAGGGGGACGGGCTACACCTTC. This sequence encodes CASSPDRGTGYTF.

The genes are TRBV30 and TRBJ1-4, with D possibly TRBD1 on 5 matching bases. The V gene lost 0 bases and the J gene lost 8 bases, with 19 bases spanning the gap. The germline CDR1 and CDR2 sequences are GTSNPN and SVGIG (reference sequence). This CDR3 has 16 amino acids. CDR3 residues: CAWSVRDYSSGEKLFF. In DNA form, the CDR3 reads TGTGCCTGGAGTGTGCGGGACTACTCCTCAGGCGAAAAACTGTTTTTT.

The CDR3: CASSLPGQGAETQYF. The DNA for the CDR3 is TGTGCCAGCAGCCTACCGGGACAGGGGGCAGAGACCCAGTACTTC. The V gene is TRBV5-4, the J gene TRBJ2-5, with 12 bases aligning to TRBD1. Trimming cost V 4 bases and J 4 bases; bases outside gene matches: 5. This CDR3 is built from 15 residues. The V gene's germline CDR1 is SGHNT and CDR2 YYREEE (reference sequence). The full variable domain, rest sourced from reference TRBV5-4 and TRBJ2-5, is ETGVTQSPTHLIKTRGQQVTLRCSSQSGHNTVSWYQQALGQGPQFIFQYYREEENGRGNFPPRFSGLQFPNYSSELNVNALELDDSALYLCASSLPGQGAETQYFGPGTRLLVL.

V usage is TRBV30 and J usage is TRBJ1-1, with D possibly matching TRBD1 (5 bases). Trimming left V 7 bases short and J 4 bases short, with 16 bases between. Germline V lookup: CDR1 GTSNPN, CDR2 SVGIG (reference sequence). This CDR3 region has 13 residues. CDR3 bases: TGTGCCTTTTCCTTTACAGGCCCCACTGAAGCTTTCTTT. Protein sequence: CAFSFTGPTEAFF.

The CDR3 loop is CASTPSLGPTSYGYTF. DNA of the CDR3: TGTGCCAGTACCCCCTCGTTGGGCCCGACTAGCTATGGCTACACCTTC. The chain links TRBV19 to TRBJ1-2; no reliable D call. The germline CDR1 and CDR2 sequences are LNHDA and SQIVND (reference sequence). CDR3 length equals 16 residues. Trimming left V 7 bases short and J 4 bases short, with 22 bases between. The variable domain in full, completed from reference TRBV19 and TRBJ1-2, reads DGGITQSPKYLFRKEGQNVTLSCEQNLNHDAMYWYRQDPGQGLRLIYYSQIVNDFQKGDIAEGYSVSREKKESFPLTVTSAQKNPTAFYLCASTPSLGPTSYGYTFGSGTRLTVV.

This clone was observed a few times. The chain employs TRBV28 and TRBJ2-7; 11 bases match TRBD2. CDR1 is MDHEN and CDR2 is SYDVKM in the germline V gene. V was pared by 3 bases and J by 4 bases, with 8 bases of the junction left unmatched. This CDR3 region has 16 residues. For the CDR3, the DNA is TGTGCCAGCAGTTTGTCCCTAGCGGGAGGTCTATACGAGCAGTACTTC. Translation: CASSLSLAGGLYEQYF. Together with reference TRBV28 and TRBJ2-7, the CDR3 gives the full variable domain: DVKVTQSSRYLVKRTGEKVFLECVQDMDHENMFWYRQDPGLGLRLIYFSYDVKMKEKGDIPEGYSVSREKKERFSLILESASTNQTSMYLCASSLSLAGGLYEQYFGPGTRLTVT.

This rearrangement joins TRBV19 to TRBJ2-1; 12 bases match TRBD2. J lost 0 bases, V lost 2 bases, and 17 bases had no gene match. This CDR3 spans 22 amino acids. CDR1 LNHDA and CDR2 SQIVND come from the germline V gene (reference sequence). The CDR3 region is CASSIPSPGLAGPSGSYNEQFF. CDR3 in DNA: TGTGCCAGTAGTATACCTAGCCCCGGACTAGCGGGACCCTCGGGCTCCTACAATGAGCAGTTCTTC.

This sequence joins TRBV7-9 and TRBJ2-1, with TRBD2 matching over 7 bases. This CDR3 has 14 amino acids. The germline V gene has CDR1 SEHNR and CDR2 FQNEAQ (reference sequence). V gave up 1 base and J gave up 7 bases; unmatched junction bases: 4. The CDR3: CASSLGAAGNEQFF. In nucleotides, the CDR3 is TGTGCCAGCAGCTTAGGAGCAGCGGGAAATGAGCAGTTCTTC.

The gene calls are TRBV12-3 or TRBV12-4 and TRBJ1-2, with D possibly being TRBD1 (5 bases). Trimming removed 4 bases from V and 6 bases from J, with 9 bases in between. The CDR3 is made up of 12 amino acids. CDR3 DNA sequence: TGTGCCAGCAGTTGGGAAGGGGATGGCTACACCTTC. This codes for CASSWEGDGYTF.

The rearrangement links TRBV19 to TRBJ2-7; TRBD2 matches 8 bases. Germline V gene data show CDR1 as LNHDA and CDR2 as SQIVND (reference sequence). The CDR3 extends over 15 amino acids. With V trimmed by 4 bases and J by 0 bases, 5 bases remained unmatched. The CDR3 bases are TGTGCCAGTAGTAGGTTAGCGGGAAGCTCCTACGAGCAGTACTTC. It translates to CASSRLAGSSYEQYF.

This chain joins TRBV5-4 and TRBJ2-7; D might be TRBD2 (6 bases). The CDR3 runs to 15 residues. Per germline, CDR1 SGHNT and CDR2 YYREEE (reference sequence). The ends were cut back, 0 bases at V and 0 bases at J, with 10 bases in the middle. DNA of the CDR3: TGTGCCAGCAGCTTGGCCCGCGGGGCCTCCTACGAGCAGTACTTC. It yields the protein CASSLARGASYEQYF.

In DNA, the CDR3 is TGTGCCAGCAGTCGGGCGCAGGCAGGGATTACCTCTGGGGCCAACGTCCTGACTTTC. This sequence encodes CASSRAQAGITSGANVLTF. V gene TRBV27 combines with J gene TRBJ2-6; a possible D gene is TRBD1 (5 bases). With 5 bases removed from V and 0 bases from J, the gap between germline ends came to 20 bases. The CDR3 spans 19 residues. Per the germline V gene, CDR1 is MNHEY and CDR2 is SMNVEV (reference sequence).

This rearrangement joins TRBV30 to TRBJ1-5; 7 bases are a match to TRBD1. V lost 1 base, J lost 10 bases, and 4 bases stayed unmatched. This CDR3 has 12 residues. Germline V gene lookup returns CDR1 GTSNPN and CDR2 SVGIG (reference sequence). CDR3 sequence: CAWSARQGPQHF. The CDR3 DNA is TGTGCCTGGAGTGCCAGACAGGGTCCCCAGCATTTT.

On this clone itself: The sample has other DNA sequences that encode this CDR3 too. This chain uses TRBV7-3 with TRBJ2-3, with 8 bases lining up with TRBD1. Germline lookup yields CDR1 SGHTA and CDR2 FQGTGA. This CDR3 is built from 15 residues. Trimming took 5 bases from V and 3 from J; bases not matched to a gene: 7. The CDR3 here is CASSPDRGRTDTQYF. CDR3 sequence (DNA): TGTGCCAGCAGCCCTGACAGGGGACGAACAGATACGCAGTATTTT.

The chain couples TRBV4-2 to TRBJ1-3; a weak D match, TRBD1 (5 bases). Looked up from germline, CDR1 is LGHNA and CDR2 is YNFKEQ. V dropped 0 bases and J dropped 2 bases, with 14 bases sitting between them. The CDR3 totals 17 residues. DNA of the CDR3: TGTGCCAGCAGCCAAGATCGGGGGGGTGCCGCTGGAAACACCATATATTTT. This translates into CASSQDRGGAAGNTIYF.

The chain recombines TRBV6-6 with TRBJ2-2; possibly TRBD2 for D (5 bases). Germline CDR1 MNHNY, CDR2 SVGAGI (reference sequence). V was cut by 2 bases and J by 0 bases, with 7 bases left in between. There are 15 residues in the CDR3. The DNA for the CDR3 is TGTGCCAGCAGTTACGAGGGATCGAACACCGGGGAGCTGTTTTTT. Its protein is CASSYEGSNTGELFF.